The rows below give T cell receptor beta chains drawn from one sample of a study of post-analysis software for immune sequencing data. TCRdb re-analysed the PCR reads in MiXCR, keeping a single row per CDR3 protein. This sample has approximately 730,000 distinct CDR3 sequences, with about 45% found just once. Source material: blood. These receptors originate from a girl aged 10 to 17 with multiple sclerosis. The CDR3 runs from the conserved cysteine through the conserved F or W. D genes are given only for firm matches. Rows may omit the clone size; those that give it use once, few, many or a size class.

clone size,V gene,D gene,J gene,CDR3 protein,CDR3 DNA
few,TRBV5-1,.,TRBJ1-2,CASSLGVLNYGYTF,TGCGCCAGCAGCCTAGGTGTACTTAACTATGGCTACACCTTC
.,TRBV19,TRBD1,TRBJ2-7,CASAAGQGDLYEQYF,TGTGCCAGCGCCGCCGGGCAGGGGGACCTCTACGAGCAGTACTTC
.,TRBV30,.,TRBJ2-3,CAWSVGSGPSRDTQYF,TGTGCCTGGAGTGTAGGGTCGGGGCCTAGCAGGGATACGCAGTATTTT
few,TRBV13,.,TRBJ2-4,CASSLVGGRRAKNIQYF,TGTGCCAGCAGCTTAGTGGGGGGGCGTAGAGCCAAAAACATTCAGTACTTC
.,TRBV12-3/TRBV12-4,.,TRBJ1-4,CASSFGTVGEKLFF,TGTGCCAGCAGTTTTGGGACGGTCGGTGAAAAACTGTTTTTT
few,TRBV18,.,TRBJ1-2,CASSPQGHYGYTF,TGTGCCAGCTCACCACAGGGTCACTATGGCTACACCTTC
.,TRBV10-3,.,TRBJ1-1,CAISDRGWDPNTEAFF,TGTGCCATCAGTGACCGGGGTTGGGATCCGAACACTGAAGCTTTCTTT
.,TRBV6-5,.,TRBJ1-2,CASTLLGGGTDGYTF,TGTGCCAGCACTCTCCTCGGGGGGGGCACGGATGGCTACACCTTC
.,TRBV6-6,.,TRBJ1-5,CASSYSRADPSNQPQHF,TGTGCCAGCAGTTACTCGCGGGCAGACCCTAGCAATCAGCCCCAGCATTTT
.,TRBV6-2/TRBV6-3,.,TRBJ2-7,CASGSLEGGGEQYF,TGTGCCAGCGGGTCTCTAGAGGGAGGGGGCGAGCAGTACTTC
once,TRBV7-9,TRBD2,TRBJ2-1,CASATGTSGYNEQFF,TGTGCCAGCGCCACCGGGACTAGCGGGTACAATGAGCAGTTCTTC
once,TRBV27,TRBD2,TRBJ2-3,CASSLMREADTQYF,TGTGCCAGCAGTTTGATGCGGGAGGCAGATACGCAGTATTTT
.,TRBV15,.,TRBJ2-1,CATSRRAQGYNEQFF,TGTGCCACCAGCAGAAGGGCACAGGGATACAATGAGCAGTTCTTC
few,TRBV3-1,.,TRBJ2-1,CASSQGESSYNEQFF,TGTGCCAGCAGCCAAGGCGAGAGCTCCTACAATGAGCAGTTCTTC
.,TRBV12-3/TRBV12-4,TRBD2,TRBJ2-7,CASLQLAGGPYEQYF,TGTGCCAGCCTTCAACTAGCGGGAGGACCCTACGAGCAGTACTTC
.,TRBV18,TRBD1,TRBJ2-5,CASSPRLAQGAQETQYF,TGTGCCAGCTCACCAAGGTTGGCTCAGGGGGCCCAAGAGACCCAGTACTTC
.,TRBV14,.,TRBJ2-5,CASSQGVQGGETQYF,TGTGCCAGCAGCCAAGGCGTCCAGGGCGGGGAGACCCAGTACTTC
.,TRBV3-1,TRBD1,TRBJ1-4,CASSPGTGGEKLFF,TGTGCCAGCAGCCCTGGGACAGGCGGTGAAAAACTGTTTTTT
.,TRBV6-6,.,TRBJ2-7,CASSYGAGLLEQYF,TGTGCCAGCAGTTACGGGGCGGGATTGCTCGAGCAGTACTTC
.,TRBV15,.,TRBJ2-5,CATSRFKAGEETQYF,TGTGCCACCAGCAGATTTAAAGCAGGGGAAGAGACCCAGTACTTC
.,TRBV20-1,.,TRBJ2-7,CSARDTGLHEQYF,TGCAGTGCTAGGGACACCGGACTCCACGAGCAGTACTTC
many,TRBV2,TRBD2,TRBJ2-3,CASSRTSGSADTQYF,TGTGCCAGCAGTCGGACTAGCGGGAGTGCAGATACGCAGTATTTT
.,TRBV7-8,.,TRBJ2-3,CASSLRERQYF,TGTGCCAGCAGCTTACGGGAGAGGCAGTATTTT
few,TRBV29-1,.,TRBJ2-7,CSVESGDEQYF,TGCAGCGTTGAGTCAGGGGACGAGCAGTACTTC
.,TRBV7-2,.,TRBJ2-5,CASSDQRETQYF,TGTGCCAGCAGCGATCAGAGGGAGACCCAGTACTTC
.,TRBV27,TRBD1,TRBJ2-7,CASSLGTGTPYEQYF,TGTGCCAGCAGTTTAGGGACAGGGACCCCCTACGAGCAGTACTTC
few,TRBV28,.,TRBJ1-2,CATDTLYGYTF,TGTGCCACCGACACTCTCTATGGCTACACCTTC
.,TRBV5-1,TRBD1,TRBJ1-1,CASSLGGNRGKDTEAFF,TGCGCCAGCAGCTTGGGGGGGAACAGGGGGAAGGACACTGAAGCTTTCTTT
.,TRBV12-3/TRBV12-4,.,TRBJ1-1,CASSLGRQIMNTEAFF,TGTGCCAGCAGTTTAGGTAGACAGATTATGAACACTGAAGCTTTCTTT
.,TRBV28,.,TRBJ1-2,CASTGPSWYGYTF,TGTGCCAGCACCGGACCCTCGTGGTATGGCTACACCTTC
.,TRBV20-1,.,TRBJ2-3,CSAISTQTTDTQYF,TGCAGTGCTATTAGTACCCAAACCACAGATACGCAGTATTTT
.,TRBV24-1,.,TRBJ2-5,CATSDHATGPQETQYF,TGTGCCACCAGTGATCACGCCACAGGGCCCCAAGAGACCCAGTACTTC
few,TRBV6-5,.,TRBJ2-7,CASSRQEGPYEQYF,TGTGCCAGCAGTAGGCAGGAGGGCCCTTACGAGCAGTACTTC
few,TRBV12-3/TRBV12-4,.,TRBJ1-4,CASTGTIEKLFF,TGTGCCAGCACCGGGACCATTGAAAAACTGTTTTTT
once,TRBV6-1,.,TRBJ2-5,CASRDTGLPQETQYF,TGTGCCAGCAGAGATACAGGGCTACCCCAAGAGACCCAGTACTTC
.,TRBV10-1,.,TRBJ2-7,CASSVSETVTYEQYF,TGCGCCAGCAGTGTGAGTGAAACGGTAACCTACGAGCAGTACTTC
.,TRBV12-3/TRBV12-4,TRBD2,TRBJ2-3,CASSLLVGLVTDTQYF,TGTGCCAGCAGTTTGTTGGTGGGACTAGTCACAGATACGCAGTATTTT
.,TRBV12-3/TRBV12-4,.,TRBJ2-7,CASNLDGPWYEQYF,TGTGCCAGCAACCTCGACGGGCCCTGGTACGAGCAGTACTTC
few,TRBV7-9,TRBD1,TRBJ1-2,CASSSTGVGGNGYTF,TGTGCCAGCAGCTCCACAGGGGTCGGGGGCAATGGCTACACCTTC
.,TRBV6-5,TRBD2,TRBJ2-7,CASSISGMGSTYEQYF,TGTGCCAGCAGTATTAGCGGGATGGGGTCCACCTACGAGCAGTACTTC
.,TRBV9,.,TRBJ2-5,CASSATPGRQETQYF,TGTGCCAGCAGCGCAACCCCGGGACGGCAAGAGACCCAGTACTTC
.,TRBV25-1,TRBD1,TRBJ1-2,CASSSPGTGFPGYTF,TGTGCCAGCAGTAGTCCCGGGACAGGGTTCCCTGGCTACACCTTC
.,TRBV28,.,TRBJ2-5,CASSSTGMLETQYF,TGTGCCAGCAGTAGTACGGGGATGCTGGAGACCCAGTACTTC
few,TRBV7-9,.,TRBJ1-2,CASSRDINYGYTF,TGTGCCAGCAGCCGGGACATAAACTATGGCTACACCTTC
.,TRBV7-9,TRBD1,TRBJ2-5,CTSRPDRGLEETQYF,TGTACCAGCAGGCCGGACAGGGGCCTGGAAGAGACCCAGTACTTC
.,TRBV29-1,TRBD2,TRBJ2-1,CSVEEGLEFQFF,TGCAGCGTTGAAGAGGGACTAGAGTTTCAGTTCTTC
.,TRBV7-3,.,TRBJ2-1,CASSAVLGNEQFF,TGTGCCAGCAGCGCCGTTCTTGGCAATGAGCAGTTCTTC
few,TRBV24-1,TRBD2,TRBJ2-1,CATSEPGTSGRVEQFF,TGTGCCACCAGTGAGCCCGGGACTAGCGGGAGGGTTGAGCAGTTCTTC
once,TRBV6-2/TRBV6-3,TRBD2,TRBJ2-7,CASSYSRGAGGSYEQYF,TGTGCCAGCAGTTACTCCCGGGGAGCGGGAGGATCCTACGAGCAGTACTTC
.,TRBV5-1,.,TRBJ2-1,CASSLGSTGRNEQFF,TGCGCCAGCAGCTTGGGGTCGACTGGACGCAATGAGCAGTTCTTC
few,TRBV28,TRBD2,TRBJ2-7,CASGSGGYYEQYF,TGTGCCAGCGGTAGCGGGGGTTACTACGAGCAGTACTTC
.,TRBV20-1,TRBD2,TRBJ2-5,CSARPGTSRETQYF,TGCAGTGCTAGGCCCGGGACTAGCAGGGAGACCCAGTACTTC
.,TRBV5-6,.,TRBJ2-7,CASSFSRVGGGQYF,TGTGCCAGCAGCTTTTCCAGGGTCGGTGGTGGGCAGTACTTC
few,TRBV29-1,TRBD1,TRBJ2-7,CSVEAPTGSDEQYF,TGCAGCGTTGAAGCTCCGACAGGGTCGGACGAGCAGTACTTC
few,TRBV7-6,.,TRBJ2-1,CASSLELAWGVQFF,TGTGCCAGCAGCTTAGAACTAGCCTGGGGGGTGCAGTTCTTC
once,TRBV12-3/TRBV12-4,TRBD1,TRBJ1-5,CASSSSPGTGDSNQPQHF,TGTGCCAGCAGTTCCTCCCCGGGGACAGGGGACAGCAATCAGCCCCAGCATTTT
.,TRBV4-3,.,TRBJ1-6,CASSQHTNSPPHF,TGCGCCAGCAGCCAACACACTAATTCACCCCCCCACTTT
few,TRBV9,.,TRBJ2-3,CASSSGQVTSTDTQYF,TGTGCCAGCAGCTCTGGGCAAGTCACTAGCACAGATACGCAGTATTTT
few,TRBV29-1,.,TRBJ1-1,CSVGGVGTQMNTEAFF,TGCAGCGTTGGAGGGGTCGGGACCCAGATGAACACTGAAGCTTTCTTT
.,TRBV29-1,.,TRBJ1-5,CSVRLNSNQPQHF,TGCAGCGTCAGGCTGAATAGCAATCAGCCCCAGCATTTT